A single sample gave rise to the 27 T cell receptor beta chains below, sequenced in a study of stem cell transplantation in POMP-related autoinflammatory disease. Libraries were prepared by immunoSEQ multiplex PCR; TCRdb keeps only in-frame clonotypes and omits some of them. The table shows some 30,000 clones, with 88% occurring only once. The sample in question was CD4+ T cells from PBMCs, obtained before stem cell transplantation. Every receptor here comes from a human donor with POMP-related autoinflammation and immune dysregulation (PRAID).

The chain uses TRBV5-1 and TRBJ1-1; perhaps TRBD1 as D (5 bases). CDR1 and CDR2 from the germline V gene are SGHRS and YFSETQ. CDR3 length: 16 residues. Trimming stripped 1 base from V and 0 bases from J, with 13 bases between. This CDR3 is CASSLQAGRMNTEAFF. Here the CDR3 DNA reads TGCGCCAGCAGCTTGCAGGCAGGGCGTATGAACACTGAAGCTTTCTTT.

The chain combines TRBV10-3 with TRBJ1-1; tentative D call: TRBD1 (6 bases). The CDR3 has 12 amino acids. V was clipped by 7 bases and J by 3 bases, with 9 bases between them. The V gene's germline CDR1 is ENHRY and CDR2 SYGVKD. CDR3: CAINSGDTEAFF. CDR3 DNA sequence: TGTGCCATCAATTCAGGGGACACTGAAGCTTTCTTT.

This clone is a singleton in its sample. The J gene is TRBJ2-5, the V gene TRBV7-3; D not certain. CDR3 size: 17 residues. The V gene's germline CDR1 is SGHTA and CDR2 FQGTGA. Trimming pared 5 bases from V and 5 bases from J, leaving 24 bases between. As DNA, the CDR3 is TGTGCCAGCAGCCCCCAAGCCAGTATTTGGCTTGGGGAGACCCAGTACTTC. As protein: CASSPQASIWLGETQYF.

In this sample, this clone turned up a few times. In DNA form, the CDR3 reads TGTGCCAGCAGCCAAGGTTCGTACACGGATACGCAGTATTTT. Translated, it gives CASSQGSYTDTQYF. The chain is built from TRBV4-2 and TRBJ2-3; D is uncertain. The length of the CDR3 is 14 residues. CDR1 and CDR2 from the germline V gene are LGHNA and YNFKEQ. The V gene lost 1 base and the J gene lost 6 bases, with 11 bases spanning the gap.

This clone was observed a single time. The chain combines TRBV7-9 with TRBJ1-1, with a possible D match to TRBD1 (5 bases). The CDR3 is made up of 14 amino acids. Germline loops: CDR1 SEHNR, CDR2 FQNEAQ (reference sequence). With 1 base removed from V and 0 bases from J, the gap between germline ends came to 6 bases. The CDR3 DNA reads TGTGCCAGCAGCTTAGGAGGGGTGAACACTGAAGCTTTCTTT. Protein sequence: CASSLGGVNTEAFF.

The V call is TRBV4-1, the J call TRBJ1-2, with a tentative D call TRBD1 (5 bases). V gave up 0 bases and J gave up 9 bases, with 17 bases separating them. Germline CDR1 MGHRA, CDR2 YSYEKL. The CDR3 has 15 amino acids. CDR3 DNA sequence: TGCGCCAGCAGCCAAGACGACAGTGCTCGAGGGCGCTACACCTTC. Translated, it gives CASSQDDSARGRYTF.

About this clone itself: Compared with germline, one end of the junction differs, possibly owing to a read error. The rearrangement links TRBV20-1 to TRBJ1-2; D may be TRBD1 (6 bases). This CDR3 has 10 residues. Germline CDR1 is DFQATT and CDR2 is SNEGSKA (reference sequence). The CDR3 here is CSAPQITGHF. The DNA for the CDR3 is TGCAGTGCTCCGCAGATAACAGGGCACTTC.

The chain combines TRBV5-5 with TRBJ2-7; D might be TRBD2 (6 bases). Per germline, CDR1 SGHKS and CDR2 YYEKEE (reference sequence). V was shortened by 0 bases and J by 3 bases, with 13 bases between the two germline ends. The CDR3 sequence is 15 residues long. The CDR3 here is CASSLEISGYYEQYF. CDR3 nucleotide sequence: TGTGCCAGCAGCTTGGAGATTAGCGGCTACTACGAGCAGTACTTC.

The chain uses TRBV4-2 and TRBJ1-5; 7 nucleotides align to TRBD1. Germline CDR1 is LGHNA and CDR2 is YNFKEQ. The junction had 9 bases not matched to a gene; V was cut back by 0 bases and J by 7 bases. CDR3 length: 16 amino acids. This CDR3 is CASSQEGYRGRQPQHF. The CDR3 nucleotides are TGTGCCAGCAGCCAAGAGGGGTACAGGGGTCGGCAGCCCCAGCATTTT.

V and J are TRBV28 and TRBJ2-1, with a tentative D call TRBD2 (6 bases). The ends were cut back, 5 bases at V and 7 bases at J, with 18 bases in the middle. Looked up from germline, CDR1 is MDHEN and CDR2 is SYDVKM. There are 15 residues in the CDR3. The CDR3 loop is CASSPTPGLKNEQFF. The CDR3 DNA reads TGTGCCAGCAGTCCCACTCCGGGACTCAAGAATGAGCAGTTCTTC.

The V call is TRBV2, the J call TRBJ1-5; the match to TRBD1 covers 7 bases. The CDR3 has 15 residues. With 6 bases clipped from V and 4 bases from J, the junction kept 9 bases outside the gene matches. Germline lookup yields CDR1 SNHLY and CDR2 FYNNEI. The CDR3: CASSPPGQRNQPQHF. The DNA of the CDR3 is TGTGCCAGCAGCCCACCGGGACAGCGTAATCAGCCCCAGCATTTT.

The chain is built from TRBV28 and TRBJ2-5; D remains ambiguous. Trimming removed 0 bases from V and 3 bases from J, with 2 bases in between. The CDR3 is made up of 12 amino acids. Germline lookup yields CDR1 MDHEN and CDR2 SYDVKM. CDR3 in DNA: TGTGCCAGCAGTTTATGGAAAGAGACCCAGTACTTC. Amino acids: CASSLWKETQYF.

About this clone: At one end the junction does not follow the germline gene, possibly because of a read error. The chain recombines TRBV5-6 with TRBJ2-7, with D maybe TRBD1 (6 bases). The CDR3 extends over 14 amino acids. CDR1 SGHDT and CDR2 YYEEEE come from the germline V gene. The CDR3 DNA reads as TGTGCCAGCAGGTTGGGGGCCCTCTCCTACGAGCAGTACTTC. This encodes CASRLGALSYEQYF.

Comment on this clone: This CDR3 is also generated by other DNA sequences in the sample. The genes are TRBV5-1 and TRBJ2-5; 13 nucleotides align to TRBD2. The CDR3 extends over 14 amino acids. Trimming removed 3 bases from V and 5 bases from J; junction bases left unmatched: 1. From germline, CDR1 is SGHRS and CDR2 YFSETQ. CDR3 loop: CASSSGLAGETQYF. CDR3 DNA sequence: TGCGCCAGCAGCTCGGGACTAGCGGGGGAGACCCAGTACTTC.

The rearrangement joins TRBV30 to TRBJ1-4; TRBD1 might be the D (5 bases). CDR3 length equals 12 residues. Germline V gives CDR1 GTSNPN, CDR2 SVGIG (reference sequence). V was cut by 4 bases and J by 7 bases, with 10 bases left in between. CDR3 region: CAWNRIGEKLFF. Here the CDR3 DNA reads TGTGCCTGGAACAGGATTGGTGAAAAACTGTTTTTT.

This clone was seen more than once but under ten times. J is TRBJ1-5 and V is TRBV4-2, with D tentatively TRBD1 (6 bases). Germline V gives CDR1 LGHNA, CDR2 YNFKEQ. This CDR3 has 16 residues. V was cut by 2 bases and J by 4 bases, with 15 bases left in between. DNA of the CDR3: TGTGCCAGCAGCCAATTTGGACAGATACAGAATCAGCCCCAGCATTTT. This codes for CASSQFGQIQNQPQHF.

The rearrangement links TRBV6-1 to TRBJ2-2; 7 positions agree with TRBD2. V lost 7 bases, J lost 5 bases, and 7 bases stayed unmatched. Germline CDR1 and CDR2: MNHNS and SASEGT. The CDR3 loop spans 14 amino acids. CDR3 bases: TGTGCCAGCAAGTTGCGCGGGGGTACCGGGGAGCTGTTTTTT. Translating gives CASKLRGGTGELFF.

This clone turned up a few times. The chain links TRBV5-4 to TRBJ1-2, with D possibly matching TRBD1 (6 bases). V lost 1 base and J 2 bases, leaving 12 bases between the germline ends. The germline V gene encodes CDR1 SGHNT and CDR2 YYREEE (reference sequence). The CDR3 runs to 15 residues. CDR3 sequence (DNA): TGTGCCAGCAGCTTGTGGGGGGGCTCCAACTATGGCTACACCTTC. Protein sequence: CASSLWGGSNYGYTF.

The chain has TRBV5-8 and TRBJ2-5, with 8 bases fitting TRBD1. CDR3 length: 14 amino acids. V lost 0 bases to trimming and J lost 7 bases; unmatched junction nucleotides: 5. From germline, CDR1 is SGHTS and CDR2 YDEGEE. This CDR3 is CASSLVQGAGTQYF. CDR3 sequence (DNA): TGTGCCAGCAGCTTGGTCCAGGGGGCTGGGACCCAGTACTTC.

The DNA for the CDR3 is TGTGCCAGCAGCTTGGGGGGGAGCTCTGGAAACACCATATATTTT. Amino acid sequence: CASSLGGSSGNTIYF. The chain couples TRBV11-2 to TRBJ1-3, with D possibly TRBD1 on 5 matching bases. Trimming stripped 3 bases from V and 0 bases from J, with 9 bases between. The CDR3 totals 15 residues. Germline loops: CDR1 SGHAT, CDR2 FQNNGV.

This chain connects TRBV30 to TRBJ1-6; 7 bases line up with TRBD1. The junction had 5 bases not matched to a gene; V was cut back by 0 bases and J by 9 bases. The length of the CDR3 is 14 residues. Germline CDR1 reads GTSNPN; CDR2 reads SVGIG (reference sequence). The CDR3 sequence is CAWSVRRGGSPLHF. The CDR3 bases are TGTGCCTGGAGTGTACGCAGGGGGGGTTCACCCCTCCACTTT.

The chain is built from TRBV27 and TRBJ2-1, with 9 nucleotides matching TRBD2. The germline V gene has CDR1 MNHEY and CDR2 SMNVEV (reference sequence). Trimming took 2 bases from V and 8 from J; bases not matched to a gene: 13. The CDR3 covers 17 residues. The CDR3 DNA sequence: TGTGCCAGCAGTTTACGGCCTGGAGCGGGGGGATACCATGAGCAGTTCTTC. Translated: CASSLRPGAGGYHEQFF.

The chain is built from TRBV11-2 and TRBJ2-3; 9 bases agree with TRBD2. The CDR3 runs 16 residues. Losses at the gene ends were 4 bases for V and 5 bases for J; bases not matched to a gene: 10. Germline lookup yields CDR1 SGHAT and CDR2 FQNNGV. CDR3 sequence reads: CASSSRLAGRKDTQYF. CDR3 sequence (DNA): TGTGCCAGCAGCTCCCGGCTAGCGGGGCGTAAAGATACGCAGTATTTT.

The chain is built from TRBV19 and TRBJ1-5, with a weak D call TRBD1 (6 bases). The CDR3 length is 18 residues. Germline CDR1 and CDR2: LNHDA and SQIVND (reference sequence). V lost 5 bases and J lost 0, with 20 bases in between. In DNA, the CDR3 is TGTGCCAGTAGTCCCCGGAGGCAGGGGAGATATAGCAATCAGCCCCAGCATTTT. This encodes CASSPRRQGRYSNQPQHF.

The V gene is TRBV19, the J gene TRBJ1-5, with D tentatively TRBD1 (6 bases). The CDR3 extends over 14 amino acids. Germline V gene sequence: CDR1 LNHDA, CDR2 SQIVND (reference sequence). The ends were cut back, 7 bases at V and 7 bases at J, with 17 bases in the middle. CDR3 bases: TGTGCCAGTACCCTGCGGGGGCGCGAGCAGCCCCAGCATTTT. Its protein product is CASTLRGREQPQHF.

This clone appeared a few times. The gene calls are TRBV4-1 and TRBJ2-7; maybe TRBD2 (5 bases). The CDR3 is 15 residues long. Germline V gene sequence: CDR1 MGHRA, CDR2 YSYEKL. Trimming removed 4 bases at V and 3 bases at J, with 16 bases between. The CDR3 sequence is CASSRMLAASYEQYF. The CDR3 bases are TGCGCCAGCAGCCGAATGCTAGCAGCCAGCTACGAGCAGTACTTC.

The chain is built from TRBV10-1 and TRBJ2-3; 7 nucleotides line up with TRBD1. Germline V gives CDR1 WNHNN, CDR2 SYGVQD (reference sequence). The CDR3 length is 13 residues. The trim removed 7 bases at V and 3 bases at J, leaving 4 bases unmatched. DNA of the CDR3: TGCGCCAGCACCAAGGACAGGACAGATACGCAGTATTTT. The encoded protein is CASTKDRTDTQYF.